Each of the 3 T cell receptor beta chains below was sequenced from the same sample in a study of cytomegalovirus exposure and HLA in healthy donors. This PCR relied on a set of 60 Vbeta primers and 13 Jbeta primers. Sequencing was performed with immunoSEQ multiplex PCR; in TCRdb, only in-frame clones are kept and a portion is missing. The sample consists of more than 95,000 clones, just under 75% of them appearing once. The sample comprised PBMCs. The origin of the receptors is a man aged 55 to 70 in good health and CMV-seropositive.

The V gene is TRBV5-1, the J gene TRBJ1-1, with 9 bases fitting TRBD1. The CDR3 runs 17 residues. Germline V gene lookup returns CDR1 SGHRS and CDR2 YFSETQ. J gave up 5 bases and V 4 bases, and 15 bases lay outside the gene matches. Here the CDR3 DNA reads TGCGCCAGCAGCGTTAACAGGGGGCGCGCGGGTGGGACTGAAGCTTTCTTT. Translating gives CASSVNRGRAGGTEAFF.

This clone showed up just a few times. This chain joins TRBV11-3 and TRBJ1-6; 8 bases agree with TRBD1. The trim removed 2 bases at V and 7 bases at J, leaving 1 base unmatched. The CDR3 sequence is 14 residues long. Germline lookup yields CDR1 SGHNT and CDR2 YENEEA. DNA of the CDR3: TGTGCCAGCAGCTTAACAGGGGGAAATTCACCCCTCCACTTT. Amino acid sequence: CASSLTGGNSPLHF.

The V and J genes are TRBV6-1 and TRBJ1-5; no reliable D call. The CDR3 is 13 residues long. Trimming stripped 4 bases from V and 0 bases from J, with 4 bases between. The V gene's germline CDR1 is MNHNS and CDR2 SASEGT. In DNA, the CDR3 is TGTGCCAGCAGTGGGCATAGCAATCAGCCCCAGCATTTT. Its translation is CASSGHSNQPQHF.